A single T cell receptor beta chain is shown here with its context. Its antigen is unidentified. Germline V gene lookup returns CDR1 MGHRA and CDR2 YSYEKL. Germline trimming cut 2 bases from V and 5 bases from J; bases unmatched to any gene: 11. This CDR3 spans 17 amino acids. This sample is drawn from a study of cytomegalovirus exposure and HLA in healthy donors. Use of 60 Vbeta and 13 Jbeta primers characterized the PCR. Sequencing used immunoSEQ multiplex PCR; TCRdb keeps in-frame clones, though not all of them. This sample has around 200,000 clones, with 80% to 90% found just once. Study-level results: Earlier findings revealed that most TCR beta V segments proved productive either about 87% or about 30% of the time.

This chain links TRBV4-1 with TRBJ2-1; TRBD2 matches at 8 bases. The sequenced material came from PBMCs. The clonotype originates from a woman aged 25 to 39 in good health and CMV-seronegative. DNA of the CDR3: TGCGCCAGCAGCCAATGGGTGGCTAGCGGGTCAAACAATGAGCAGTTCTTC. The encoded protein is CASSQWVASGSNNEQFF.